These T cell receptor beta chains were read from a single sample in a study of naive and memory T cell subsets. TCRdb re-analysed the 5' RACE reads in MiXCR, keeping a single row per CDR3 protein. The table includes 48,000 or so distinct CDR3 sequences, 4.7% detected once. These receptors originate from a female donor in good health. Both conserved end residues are part of each CDR3. The order of the fields is J gene, D gene, V gene, clone size, CDR3 protein, CDR3 DNA. A D gene is named only where the DNA matches it firmly. A row's size may be missing; if present it is once, few, many or a size class.

>TRBJ2-1|-|TRBV9|few
CASSVPVQGGEQFF
TGTGCCAGCAGCGTCCCTGTCCAGGGGGGTGAGCAGTTCTTC
>TRBJ2-1|TRBD2|TRBV20-1|many
CSAIAGTSFRNEQFF
TGCAGTGCTATTGCCGGGACTAGTTTTCGGAATGAGCAGTTCTTC
>TRBJ2-1|TRBD2|TRBV7-2|many
CASSLSGASGNNEQFF
TGTGCCAGCAGCTTATCCGGGGCTAGCGGCAACAATGAGCAGTTCTTC
>TRBJ2-1|TRBD2|TRBV9|many
CASSSRLAGVENEQFF
TGTGCCAGCAGCTCACGACTAGCGGGAGTGGAGAATGAGCAGTTCTTC
>TRBJ2-5|-|TRBV19|few
CASGTPRETQYF
TGTGCCAGTGGAACGCCCCGAGAGACCCAGTACTTC
>TRBJ2-7|-|TRBV4-3|-
CASSQGPTSYEQYF
TGCGCCAGCAGCCAGGGACCAACCTCCTACGAGCAGTACTTC
>TRBJ2-3|-|TRBV19|once
CASSIDGADTQYF
TGTGCCAGTAGTATCGACGGGGCAGATACGCAGTATTTT
>TRBJ2-7|-|TRBV7-3|many
CASSLYLATTYEQYF
TGTGCCAGCAGCTTATATTTAGCGACCACCTACGAGCAGTACTTC
>TRBJ2-1|TRBD2|TRBV7-8|-
CASSPRRAGGLNEQFF
TGTGCCAGCAGCCCACGCCGGGCGGGAGGGCTTAATGAGCAGTTCTTC
>TRBJ2-1|TRBD2|TRBV28|many
CASSLTSGGVYNEQFF
TGTGCCAGCAGTTTAACTAGCGGGGGGGTTTACAATGAGCAGTTCTTC
>TRBJ2-1|TRBD1|TRBV6-4|many
CASSGTGEGSNEQFF
TGTGCCAGCAGTGGGACAGGGGAGGGAAGCAATGAGCAGTTCTTC
>TRBJ1-2|TRBD1|TRBV7-2|many
CASSPDRVTGYTF
TGTGCCAGCAGCCCGGACAGGGTAACAGGCTACACCTTC
>TRBJ2-1|-|TRBV2|many
CASTPRGSYNEQFF
TGTGCCAGCACCCCCAGGGGCTCCTACAATGAGCAGTTCTTC
>TRBJ2-4|-|TRBV11-2|many
CASSLAGGWDIQYF
TGTGCCAGCAGCTTAGCCGGGGGTTGGGACATTCAGTACTTC
>TRBJ2-3|-|TRBV9|many
CASSVSSRSTDTQYF
TGTGCCAGCAGCGTGTCTAGCAGGAGCACAGATACGCAGTATTTT
>TRBJ1-2|-|TRBV6-2/TRBV6-3|many
CASSYSRGFGYGYTF
TGTGCCAGCAGTTACTCCCGGGGGTTCGGCTATGGCTACACCTTC
>TRBJ2-7|TRBD2|TRBV5-1|many
CASSRTGTSGGPYEQYF
TGCGCCAGCAGCAGGACCGGGACTAGCGGGGGTCCCTACGAGCAGTACTTC
>TRBJ2-3|TRBD2|TRBV29-1|few
CSVPVGGRSTDTQYF
TGCAGCGTTCCCGTCGGCGGGAGGAGCACAGATACGCAGTATTTT
>TRBJ1-1|-|TRBV7-9|many
CASSFSGGGTEAFF
TGTGCCAGCAGCTTTTCCGGGGGAGGGACTGAAGCTTTCTTT
>TRBJ2-5|-|TRBV29-1|many
CSVEGEQRETQYF
TGCAGCGTTGAGGGCGAGCAGAGAGAGACCCAGTACTTC